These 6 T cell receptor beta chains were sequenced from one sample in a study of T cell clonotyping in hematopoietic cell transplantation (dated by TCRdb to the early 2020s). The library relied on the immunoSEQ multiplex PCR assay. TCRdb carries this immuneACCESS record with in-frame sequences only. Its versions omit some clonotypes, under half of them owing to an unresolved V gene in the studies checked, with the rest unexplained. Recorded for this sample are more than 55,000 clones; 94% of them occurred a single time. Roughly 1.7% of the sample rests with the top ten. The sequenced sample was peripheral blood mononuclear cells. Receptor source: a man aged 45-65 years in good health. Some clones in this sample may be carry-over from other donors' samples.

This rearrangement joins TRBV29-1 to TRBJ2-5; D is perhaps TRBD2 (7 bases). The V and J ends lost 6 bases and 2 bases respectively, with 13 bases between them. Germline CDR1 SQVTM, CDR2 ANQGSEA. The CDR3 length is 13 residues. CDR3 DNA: TGCAGCGTGGGGAGGGGGGAGCAAGAGACCCAGTACTTC. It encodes CSVGRGEQETQYF.

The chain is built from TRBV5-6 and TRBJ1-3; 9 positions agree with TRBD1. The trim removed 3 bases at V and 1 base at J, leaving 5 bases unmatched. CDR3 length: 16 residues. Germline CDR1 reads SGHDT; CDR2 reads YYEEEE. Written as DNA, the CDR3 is TGTGCCAGCAGCTGGGGGGACAGGGCGTCTGGAAACACCATATATTTT. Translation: CASSWGDRASGNTIYF.

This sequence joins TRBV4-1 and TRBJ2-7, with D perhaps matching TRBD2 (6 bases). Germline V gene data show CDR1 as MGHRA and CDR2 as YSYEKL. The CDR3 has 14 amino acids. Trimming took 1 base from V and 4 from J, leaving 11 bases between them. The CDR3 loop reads CASSQGREAYEQYF. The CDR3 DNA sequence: TGCGCCAGCAGCCAAGGGCGGGAAGCGTACGAGCAGTACTTC.

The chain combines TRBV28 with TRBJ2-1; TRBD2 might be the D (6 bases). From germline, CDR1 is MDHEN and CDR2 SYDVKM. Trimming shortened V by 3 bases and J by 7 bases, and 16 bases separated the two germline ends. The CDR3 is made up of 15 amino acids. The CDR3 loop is CASSLPTRPRNEQFF. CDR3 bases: TGTGCCAGCAGTTTGCCGACTAGGCCTCGGAATGAGCAGTTCTTC.

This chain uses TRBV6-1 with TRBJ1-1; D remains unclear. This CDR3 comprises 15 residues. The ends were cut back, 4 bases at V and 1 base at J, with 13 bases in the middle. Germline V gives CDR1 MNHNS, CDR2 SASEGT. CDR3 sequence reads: CASSVDSYSNTEAFF. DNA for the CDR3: TGTGCCAGCAGTGTGGACTCCTACTCGAACACTGAAGCTTTCTTT.

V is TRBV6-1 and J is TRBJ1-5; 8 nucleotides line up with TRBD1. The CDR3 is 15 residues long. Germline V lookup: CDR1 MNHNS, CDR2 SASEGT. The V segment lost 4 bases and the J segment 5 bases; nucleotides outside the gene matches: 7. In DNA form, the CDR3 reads TGTGCCAGCAGTGCGTTACAGGGGGGTGATCAGCCCCAGCATTTT. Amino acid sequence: CASSALQGGDQPQHF.